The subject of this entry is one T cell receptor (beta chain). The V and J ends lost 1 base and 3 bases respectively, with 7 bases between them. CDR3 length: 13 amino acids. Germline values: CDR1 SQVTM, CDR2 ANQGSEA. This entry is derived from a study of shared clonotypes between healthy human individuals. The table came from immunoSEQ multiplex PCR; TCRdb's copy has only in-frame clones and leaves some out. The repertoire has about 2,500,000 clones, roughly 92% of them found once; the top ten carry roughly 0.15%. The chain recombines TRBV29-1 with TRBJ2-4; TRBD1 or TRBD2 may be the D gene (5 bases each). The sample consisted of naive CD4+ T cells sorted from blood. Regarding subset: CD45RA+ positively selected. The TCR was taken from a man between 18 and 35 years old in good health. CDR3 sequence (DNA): TGCAGCGTTGAAGGGGGGTACAAAAACATTCAGTACTTC. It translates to CSVEGGYKNIQYF.